This TCR beta chain came from a study of blood T cell repertoires in COVID-19. Overall study: Samples taken during acute and convalescent COVID-19 were collected in the United States, Italy and Spain.

As handled by the study authors: Using reference gene primer amplification, nucleated cell counts were estimated. The data were produced by immunoSEQ multiplex PCR, yet TCRdb's version contains in-frame clones alone and is incomplete. That table gives V, J and clone size, and the DNA gave D and trimming. The top ten clones hold less than 5% of a sample with fewer than 350,000 clones, roughly nine tenths of them seen once. The source of this sequence is an older woman with COVID-19, enrolled during active disease. The sequencing input was peripheral blood.

Here the CDR3 reads CASSEGSRTPLHF. DNA of the CDR3: TGCGCCAGCAGTGAAGGCAGCAGGACACCCCTCCACTTT. The chain is built from TRBV10-1 and TRBJ1-6; D ambiguous. The CDR3 runs to 13 residues. Germline-derived CDR1 and CDR2 are WNHNN and SYGVQD (reference sequence). V dropped 3 bases and J dropped 11 bases, with 11 bases sitting between them.